The subject of this entry is one TCR beta chain. Its antigen is not identified. The CDR3 is 14 amino acids. Trimming removed 5 bases from V and 3 bases from J; junction bases left unmatched: 5. Germline-derived CDR1 and CDR2 are SEHNR and FQNEAQ (reference sequence). The data derive from a study of CD8 T cells in ankylosing spondylitis. Findings and caveats of the study: Blood from ankylosing spondylitis patients appeared to carry a characteristic roughly 8-variant TCR beta motif. There were earlier reports of some motif variants in reactive arthritis synovial fluid and blood.

Each CDR3 protein gets one entry after TCRdb re-called the 5' RACE reads with MiXCR. This repertoire shows 100,000 or so distinct CDR3 sequences, roughly 8.8% found once; its top ten account for 30% to 35%. The clonotype originates from a male donor with ankylosing spondylitis. The sequenced sample consisted of blood, either unsorted or a sorted T cell fraction (not recorded which). This chain links TRBV7-9 with TRBJ2-5; 8 bases map to TRBD1. CDR3 loop: CASSAPTGEETQYF. The DNA for the CDR3 is TGTGCCAGCAGCGCCCCGACAGGGGAAGAGACCCAGTACTTC. Full variable domain (missing parts from reference TRBV7-9 and TRBJ2-5): DTGVSQNPRHKITKRGQNVTFRCDPISEHNRLYWYRQTLGQGPEFLTYFQNEAQLEKSRLLSDRFSAERPKGSFSTLEIQRTEQGDSAMYLCASSAPTGEETQYFGPGTRLLVL.